A selection of T cell receptor beta chains follows, all from one sample in a study of cytotoxic CD8 clonotypes in ibrutinib-treated CLL. The protocol was immunoSEQ multiplex PCR, while the TCRdb copy is restricted to in-frame clones and leaves out a portion. The sample shows about 140,000 clones, under 95% of them seen only once. Material: PBMCs, obtained after 12 months of ibrutinib treatment. Receptors were obtained from a human donor with chronic lymphocytic leukemia. Each CDR3 is given with its conserved first and last residue. Each record gives: clone size, V gene, CDR3 protein. The listing skips clone size in some rows; elsewhere it reads once, few, many or a size class.

abundance: -
v_gene: TRBV28
CDR3aa: CASSSGQETQETQYF

abundance: -
v_gene: TRBV5-8
CDR3aa: CASSPLGISGANVLTF

abundance: -
v_gene: TRBV15
CDR3aa: CATSRDLNTGELFF

abundance: -
v_gene: TRBV6-6
CDR3aa: CASSYLGQGYNEQFF

abundance: -
v_gene: TRBV27
CDR3aa: CASSPPPARGPYEQYF

abundance: -
v_gene: TRBV19
CDR3aa: CASSHPPGLATGELFF

abundance: -
v_gene: TRBV7-3
CDR3aa: CASSRQMNTEAFF

abundance: -
v_gene: TRBV10-2
CDR3aa: CASSVQANTEAFF

abundance: -
v_gene: TRBV7-9
CDR3aa: CASSLGPRTQYF

abundance: -
v_gene: TRBV6-4
CDR3aa: CASSEGPGELFF

abundance: -
v_gene: TRBV28
CDR3aa: CASDSIGTPSYEQYF

abundance: once
v_gene: TRBV5-4
CDR3aa: CASSLVAGVDYNEQFF

abundance: -
v_gene: TRBV7-9
CDR3aa: CASSPGGVNTEAFF

abundance: -
v_gene: TRBV29-1
CDR3aa: CSVAFSGNTIYF

abundance: -
v_gene: TRBV29-1
CDR3aa: CSVYRDGYEQYF

abundance: -
v_gene: TRBV28
CDR3aa: CASSLGGTVQAKTQYF

abundance: -
v_gene: TRBV30
CDR3aa: CAWSVTISFNEKLFF

abundance: -
v_gene: TRBV4-3
CDR3aa: CASSQERAMNTEAFF

abundance: -
v_gene: TRBV7-9
CDR3aa: CASSLVRLADYEQYF

abundance: -
v_gene: TRBV25-1
CDR3aa: CASSEQPGTDLYNEQFF

abundance: once
v_gene: TRBV7-8
CDR3aa: CASSPGLAGESTQYF

abundance: -
v_gene: TRBV15
CDR3aa: CATSGQGSQPQHF

abundance: -
v_gene: TRBV27
CDR3aa: CASSSRGPGLALVETQYF

abundance: once
v_gene: TRBV11-2
CDR3aa: CASSATGPTYEQYF

abundance: -
v_gene: TRBV18
CDR3aa: CASSPPSGAQPQHF

abundance: -
v_gene: TRBV19
CDR3aa: CASTSRGGGYTF

abundance: -
v_gene: TRBV19
CDR3aa: CASSIWAGYEQYF

abundance: once
v_gene: TRBV18
CDR3aa: CASSPAGDGYNQPQHF

abundance: -
v_gene: TRBV28
CDR3aa: CASNWGTGYYEQYF